These T cell receptor beta chains were read from a single sample in a study of shared clonotypes between healthy human individuals. Generated by immunoSEQ multiplex PCR, the TCRdb table keeps only in-frame clones and is missing some. The repertoire holds around 2.1 million clones, 85% to 95% seen once, with under 2% in the top ten. Sequenced material: naive CD8+ T cells from PBMCs. The receptors were gathered from a man aged 18 to 29 in good health. Some clones in this sample may be carry-over from other donors' samples. CDR3s include the opening cysteine and the closing phenylalanine or tryptophan. Each record gives: V gene, CDR3 length, J gene, CDR3 protein.

TRBV7-9	16	TRBJ2-5	CASSFEPNAVFGTQYF
TRBV7-9	16	TRBJ1-2	CASSPSSWAENYGYTF
TRBV7-9	17	TRBJ1-2	CASSLKDGTGPNYGYTF
TRBV5-6	17	TRBJ2-1	CASSGQTGTYSYNEQFF
TRBV27	13	TRBJ2-7	CASREAPWDEQYF
TRBV6-1	15	TRBJ2-3	CASNHGSWRADTQYF
TRBV10-3	13	TRBJ2-7	CAISDCLSCEQYF
TRBV4-3	14	TRBJ2-2	CASSPGGGTGELFF
TRBV7-3	13	TRBJ2-2	CASGPGNTGELFF
TRBV5-1	16	TRBJ1-1	CASSHGRQGMNTEAFF
TRBV11-2	16	TRBJ2-7	CASSLEPPRAVDEQYF
TRBV4-1	13	TRBJ2-7	CASSLSLSNAQYF
TRBV4-2	15	TRBJ2-7	CASSQGGSSPYEQYF
TRBV5-6	14	TRBJ1-1	CASSLREGWTEAFF
TRBV7-9	15	TRBJ1-2	CASSLALTPAYGYTF
TRBV5-1	13	TRBJ2-7	CASSFEQMGEQYF
TRBV6-1	15	TRBJ2-7	CASSDSTGAPYEQYF
TRBV4-1	14	TRBJ2-7	CASSQIGVSAEQYF
TRBV2	12	TRBJ2-7	CASSEGDYEQYF
TRBV30	16	TRBJ1-5	CAWSVRVRGSNQPQHF
TRBV27	16	TRBJ1-4	CASSPLRTGINEKLFF